The 21 T cell receptor beta chains listed next were all sequenced from one sample in a study of shared clonotypes between healthy human individuals. Some clones are missing from TCRdb's copy, which holds only in-frame ones; the method was immunoSEQ multiplex PCR. The repertoire holds 500,000 to 650,000 clones, with just over 75% as singletons. What was sequenced was PBMCs. Receptor source: a woman between 40 and 50 years old in good health. Some clones in this sample may be carry-over from other donors' samples.

The chain carries TRBV5-1 and TRBJ2-7; D is ambiguous. From germline, CDR1 is SGHRS and CDR2 YFSETQ. This CDR3 is 13 amino acids long. The V and J ends lost 5 bases and 0 bases respectively, with 9 bases between them. The CDR3 loop reads CASSIGRSYEQYF. The DNA of the CDR3 is TGCGCCAGCAGTATAGGACGCTCCTACGAGCAGTACTTC. Full variable domain (remainder filled in from reference TRBV5-1 and TRBJ2-7): KAGVTQTPRYLIKTRGQQVTLSCSPISGHRSVSWYQQTPGQGLQFLFEYFSETQRNKGNFPGRFSGRQFSNSRSEMNVSTLELGDSALYLCASSIGRSYEQYFGPGTRLTVT.

The chain couples TRBV28 to TRBJ2-7; the match to TRBD1 covers 8 bases. J gave up 3 bases and V 3 bases, and 4 bases lay outside the gene matches. The CDR3 is made up of 14 amino acids. Germline loops: CDR1 MDHEN, CDR2 SYDVKM. The chain's CDR3 is CASSFPGQGYEQYF. The CDR3 region has the DNA TGTGCCAGCAGTTTCCCCGGACAGGGCTACGAGCAGTACTTC. Supplemented by reference TRBV28 and TRBJ2-7, the full variable domain reads DVKVTQSSRYLVKRTGEKVFLECVQDMDHENMFWYRQDPGLGLRLIYFSYDVKMKEKGDIPEGYSVSREKKERFSLILESASTNQTSMYLCASSFPGQGYEQYFGPGTRLTVT.

This clone was detected once. The gene calls are TRBV11-3 and TRBJ1-1, with D possibly TRBD1 on 5 matching bases. The CDR3 length is 13 residues. V dropped 2 bases and J dropped 6 bases, with 10 bases sitting between them. The germline gives CDR1 SGHNT, CDR2 YENEEA. CDR3 DNA sequence: TGTGCCAGCAGCTTACAGGGTGACGCTGAAGCTTTCTTT. It codes for CASSLQGDAEAFF.

This chain uses TRBV5-5 with TRBJ1-2; D is undetermined. This CDR3 is 13 amino acids long. V was trimmed by 4 bases and J by 8 bases, leaving 15 bases between them. The V gene's germline CDR1 is SGHKS and CDR2 YYEKEE (reference sequence). The CDR3 reads CASSPNSGPGYTF. The CDR3 DNA reads TGTGCCAGCAGCCCGAACTCGGGTCCCGGCTACACCTTC.

This chain connects TRBV19 to TRBJ1-4; possibly TRBD1 for D (5 bases). Germline-derived CDR1 and CDR2 are LNHDA and SQIVND (reference sequence). The CDR3 extends over 14 amino acids. Trimming left V 6 bases short and J 3 bases short, with 11 bases between. The CDR3 loop reads CASRGRGSNEKLFF. The CDR3 coding sequence is TGTGCCAGTAGGGGACGGGGTTCTAATGAAAAACTGTTTTTT.

The V call is TRBV10-3, the J call TRBJ2-1, with TRBD1 matching 7 bases. CDR3 length: 14 residues. Germline V lookup: CDR1 ENHRY, CDR2 SYGVKD. The trim removed 3 bases at V and 4 bases at J, leaving 3 bases unmatched. Written as DNA, the CDR3 is TGTGCCATCAGTGAAACAGGGGAATACAATGAGCAGTTCTTC. Amino acids: CAISETGEYNEQFF.

The table lists this clone with a count of one. In DNA, the CDR3 is TGCGCCAGCAGCTTGCTCCTAGCGGGAGCCGGGGAGCTGTTTTTT. It translates to CASSLLLAGAGELFF. This rearrangement joins TRBV5-1 to TRBJ2-2; 10 nucleotides match TRBD2. Germline CDR1 SGHRS, CDR2 YFSETQ. The CDR3 runs to 15 residues. V dropped 1 base and J dropped 6; count of bases not matched to a gene: 3.

This clone was seen once. The V call is TRBV6-1, the J call TRBJ2-1, with a weak D call TRBD1 (6 bases). This CDR3 region has 16 residues. The germline CDR1 and CDR2 sequences are MNHNS and SASEGT. The ends were cut back, 3 bases at V and 7 bases at J, with 19 bases in the middle. CDR3 sequence: CASSDIWGRLVNEQFF. The DNA of the CDR3 is TGTGCCAGCAGTGATATTTGGGGGCGTCTCGTGAATGAGCAGTTCTTC.

The chain recombines TRBV28 with TRBJ1-5; TRBD1 matches at 8 bases. Unmatched junction bases numbered 7, after V lost 7 bases and J lost 5 bases. The CDR3 extends over 14 amino acids. The germline V gene has CDR1 MDHEN and CDR2 SYDVKM. The CDR3 sequence: CASIKLDRDQPQHF. DNA for the CDR3: TGTGCCAGCATCAAACTGGACAGGGATCAGCCCCAGCATTTT.

The chain is built from TRBV18 and TRBJ2-1; 7 bases agree with TRBD2. Germline-derived CDR1 and CDR2 are KGHSH and LQKENI. This CDR3 spans 16 amino acids. Trimming cost V 2 bases and J 1 base; bases outside gene matches: 5. In nucleotides, the CDR3 is TGTGCCAGCTCACCAAGCCTGGGACTATCCTACAATGAGCAGTTCTTC. It codes for CASSPSLGLSYNEQFF.

The CDR3 DNA follows: TGTGCCAGCAGCCAGGGTAGCGGGAGTTTCCAACGTAGCACAGATACGCAGTATTTT. Translated, it gives CASSQGSGSFQRSTDTQYF. This rearrangement joins TRBV5-8 to TRBJ2-3; the match to TRBD2 covers 9 bases. This CDR3 contains 19 residues. V was pared by 4 bases and J by 0 bases, with 15 bases of the junction left unmatched. Germline V CDR1 and CDR2: SGHTS, YDEGEE.

A few counts support this clone. This rearrangement joins TRBV11-2 to TRBJ2-7; 8 positions match TRBD2. CDR1 and CDR2 from the germline V gene are SGHAT and FQNNGV. The CDR3 length is 16 residues. V lost 3 bases, J lost 2 bases, and 9 bases stayed unmatched. In nucleotides, the CDR3 is TGTGCCAGCAGCTTGGCACTAGCGGACCCACCCTACGAGCAGTACTTC. Protein sequence: CASSLALADPPYEQYF.

On this clone: Other DNA sequences in this sample translate to the same CDR3. The chain employs TRBV6-6 and TRBJ2-1; D unclear. The CDR3 length is 13 residues. Germline CDR1 reads MNHNY; CDR2 reads SVGAGI (reference sequence). The V end was cut by 0 bases, the J end by 4 bases, with 4 bases between. CDR3 DNA: TGTGCCAGCAGTTACTCAGGATACAATGAGCAGTTCTTC. It encodes CASSYSGYNEQFF.

The genes are TRBV5-4 and TRBJ1-5, with TRBD1 identical over 7 bases. The germline CDR1 and CDR2 sequences are SGHNT and YYREEE (reference sequence). The CDR3 loop spans 13 amino acids. Unmatched junction bases numbered 3, after V lost 4 bases and J lost 5 bases. CDR3 protein: CASSPDRDQPQHF. The CDR3 DNA is TGTGCCAGCAGCCCAGACAGGGATCAGCCCCAGCATTTT.

This chain connects TRBV7-8 to TRBJ1-5; D might be TRBD1 (6 bases). Germline CDR1 reads SGHVS; CDR2 reads FQNEAQ. This CDR3 is 16 amino acids long. V lost 4 bases and J lost 1, with 14 bases in between. CDR3 residues: CASSSDRPGSNQPQHF. CDR3 coding DNA: TGTGCCAGCAGCTCGGACAGACCCGGGAGCAATCAGCCCCAGCATTTT.

The chain couples TRBV4-2 to TRBJ1-1; tentative D call: TRBD1 (6 bases). Germline CDR1 is LGHNA and CDR2 is YNFKEQ. This CDR3 has 16 residues. V was shortened by 1 base and J by 4 bases, with 16 bases between the two germline ends. In DNA, the CDR3 is TGTGCCAGCAGCCAAGTGGTCGCTAACAGGGCCACTGAAGCTTTCTTT. Amino acids: CASSQVVANRATEAFF.

The V gene is TRBV20-1, the J gene TRBJ2-2; no firm D call. V was pared by 2 bases and J by 7 bases, with 5 bases between. This CDR3 is built from 11 residues. CDR1 is DFQATT, CDR2 SNEGSKA, per germline (reference sequence). This CDR3 reads CSARSLGELFF. Here the CDR3 DNA reads TGCAGTGCTAGAAGCCTCGGGGAGCTGTTTTTT.

The V and J genes are TRBV19 and TRBJ1-2, with D unclear. Germline V gene data show CDR1 as LNHDA and CDR2 as SQIVND (reference sequence). The V end lost 5 bases, the J end lost 2 bases, and 6 bases lay between the germline ends. This CDR3 comprises 12 residues. Here the CDR3 reads CASSWGNYGYTF. The CDR3 DNA reads as TGTGCCAGTAGTTGGGGAAACTATGGCTACACCTTC.

This rearrangement joins TRBV28 to TRBJ2-5; D is unresolved. With 4 bases removed from V and 9 bases from J, the gap between germline ends came to 9 bases. The germline CDR1 and CDR2 sequences are MDHEN and SYDVKM. This CDR3 has 11 residues. DNA of the CDR3: TGTGCCAGCAGTTCCGACTCTGCCCAGTACTTC. This codes for CASSSDSAQYF. The whole variable domain, remainder taken from reference TRBV28 and TRBJ2-5, is DVKVTQSSRYLVKRTGEKVFLECVQDMDHENMFWYRQDPGLGLRLIYFSYDVKMKEKGDIPEGYSVSREKKERFSLILESASTNQTSMYLCASSSDSAQYFGPGTRLLVL.

CDR3 coding DNA: TGTGCCAGCAGTTACGGGGCAGGGCTGAACACTGAAGCTTTCTTT. As protein: CASSYGAGLNTEAFF. The chain couples TRBV6-5 to TRBJ1-1, with D possibly matching TRBD1 (5 bases). The V gene's germline CDR1 is MNHEY and CDR2 SVGAGI. The CDR3 totals 15 residues. Trimming removed 2 bases from V and 0 bases from J, with 10 bases in between.

The chain uses TRBV7-2 and TRBJ2-3; D is unclear. V lost 2 bases and J 9 bases, leaving 0 bases between the germline ends. The CDR3 length is 9 residues. Germline values: CDR1 SGHTA, CDR2 FQGNSA. The CDR3 loop is CASSLTQYF. DNA of the CDR3: TGTGCCAGCAGCTTAACGCAGTATTTT.